These 12 T cell receptor beta chains originate from one sample sequenced in a study of T cells in Graves' hyperthyroidism and ophthalmopathy. TCR beta CDR3 sequences were amplified from RNA transcripts. An initial round of RT-PCR targeting the TCR CDR3 relied on the HTBI primer set. TCRdb analysed the multiplex PCR reads with MiXCR anew, one entry per CDR3 protein. The data show about 380,000 distinct CDR3 sequences, about 18% seen once. Sequenced: blood. These receptors all stem from a man aged 18 to 29 with Graves' ophthalmopathy.

This clonotype was seen repeatedly, ten times or more. The chain is built from TRBV7-9 and TRBJ2-2; TRBD2 matches 8 bases. V lost 2 bases, J lost 5 bases, and 4 bases stayed unmatched. Germline V lookup: CDR1 SEHNR, CDR2 FQNEAQ (reference sequence). The CDR3 has 15 amino acids. CDR3 nucleotide sequence: TGTGCCAGCAGCTTAAAGCGGGGGCTGACCGGGGAGCTGTTTTTT. Amino acids: CASSLKRGLTGELFF.

The CDR3 coding sequence is TGCAGTGCCTCGCGTCGAGGGGGGGACTCCTACGAGCAGTACTTC. This codes for CSASRRGGDSYEQYF. The chain carries TRBV20-1 and TRBJ2-7; TRBD2 is a possible D gene (7 bases). The CDR3 contains 15 residues. The germline gives CDR1 DFQATT, CDR2 SNEGSKA (reference sequence). V gave up 6 bases and J gave up 0 bases, with 18 bases separating them.

This clonotype was picked up many times. CDR3: CASSLRAGGGETQYF. The CDR3 DNA follows: TGTGCCAGCAGTTTAAGAGCGGGGGGCGGGGAGACCCAGTACTTC. V is TRBV12-3 or TRBV12-4 and J is TRBJ2-5; TRBD2 agrees at 9 bases. Germline trimming cut 2 bases from V and 5 bases from J; bases unmatched to any gene: 6. The CDR3 totals 15 residues.

This clonotype was recorded many times. This sequence joins TRBV2 and TRBJ2-5; 7 bases agree with TRBD2. The germline V gene encodes CDR1 SNHLY and CDR2 FYNNEI. V shed 4 bases, J shed 1 base, and the junction held 3 bases outside the gene matches. This CDR3 is built from 14 residues. Here the CDR3 reads CASSGRGVQETQYF. As DNA, the CDR3 is TGTGCCAGCAGTGGCCGGGGGGTCCAAGAGACCCAGTACTTC. The whole variable domain, remainder taken from reference TRBV2 and TRBJ2-5, is EPEVTQTPSHQVTQMGQEVILRCVPISNHLYFYWYRQILGQKVEFLVSFYNNEISEKSEIFDDQFSVERPDGSNFTLKIRSTKLEDSAMYFCASSGRGVQETQYFGPGTRLLVL.

This clonotype was seen repeatedly, ten times or more. The V gene is TRBV18, the J gene TRBJ1-1; D is undetermined. Germline lookup yields CDR1 KGHSH and CDR2 LQKENI. The ends were cut back, 6 bases at V and 11 bases at J, with 22 bases in the middle. The CDR3 has 14 residues. CDR3 sequence reads: CASSPWLFMSVAFF. CDR3 coding DNA: TGTGCCAGCTCCCCCTGGTTATTTATGTCGGTGGCTTTCTTT.

V gene TRBV20-1 combines with J gene TRBJ2-7; D may be TRBD2 (6 bases). The V and J ends lost 6 bases and 0 bases respectively, with 15 bases between them. Germline V CDR1 and CDR2: DFQATT, SNEGSKA (reference sequence). This CDR3 comprises 14 residues. In DNA, the CDR3 is TGCAGTGCCCGGACGGCGGGAACCTCCTACGAGCAGTACTTC. This encodes CSARTAGTSYEQYF.

DNA of the CDR3: TGTGCCAGCTCACCGGGACTAGCGGGGGATCTAGCCAAAAACATTCAGTACTTC. Protein sequence: CASSPGLAGDLAKNIQYF. This chain connects TRBV18 to TRBJ2-4; 14 nucleotides agree with TRBD2. The germline V gene encodes CDR1 KGHSH and CDR2 LQKENI. J lost 0 bases, V lost 3 bases, and 4 bases had no gene match. The CDR3 is 18 residues long.

Concerning this clonotype itself: Just one base apart from a much larger clone, this may be a read error. The chain uses TRBV27 and TRBJ1-5, with 10 nucleotides matching TRBD1. CDR3 length: 20 residues. The V gene end was trimmed by 4 bases and the J gene end by 3 bases; junction bases not matched to a gene: 18. Germline V gives CDR1 MNHEY, CDR2 SMNVEV (reference sequence). CDR3 amino acids: CASSSSWDRGRKNPNQPQHF. The CDR3 coding sequence is TGTGCCAGCAGTTCATCATGGGACAGGGGCCGTAAAAATCCCAATCAGCCCCAGCATTTT.

Comments on this clonotype: Just one base apart from a much larger clone, this may be a read error. As the CDR3 is not closed by the conserved phenylalanine or tryptophan, this likely results from a read error. V usage is TRBV20-1 and J usage is TRBJ1-1, with no clear D. The germline V gene encodes CDR1 DFQATT and CDR2 SNEGSKA (reference sequence). This CDR3 comprises 13 residues. Trimming stripped 5 bases from V and 0 bases from J, with 10 bases between. CDR3 bases: TGCAGTGCTTCCCGGGATTTGAACACTGAAGCTTTCCTT. Its protein product is CSASRDLNTEAFL.

Remarks on this clonotype: A much larger clone lies one base from this, so it may be a read error. This chain connects TRBV24-1 to TRBJ1-2; the D is unclear. The germline CDR1 and CDR2 sequences are KGHDR and SFDVKD. This CDR3 contains 12 residues. For the CDR3, the DNA is TGTACCACTGAAGACATCTCCTGGGGCTACACCTTC. It specifies CTTEDISWGYTF.

This clonotype was seen at least ten times. The chain combines TRBV27 with TRBJ2-7; D possibly corresponds to TRBD2 (6 bases). The CDR3 sequence is 15 residues long. With 5 bases removed from V and 4 bases from J, the gap between germline ends came to 18 bases. Germline V gene lookup returns CDR1 MNHEY and CDR2 SMNVEV (reference sequence). The CDR3 DNA reads TGTGCCAGCAGTCCCCCCGGGACTGCCTTATACGAGCAGTACTTC. Translating it yields CASSPPGTALYEQYF.

This sequence joins TRBV20-1 and TRBJ2-1; 13 positions match TRBD2. This CDR3 has 15 residues. Germline values: CDR1 DFQATT, CDR2 SNEGSKA (reference sequence). The V gene end was trimmed by 6 bases and the J gene end by 9 bases; junction bases not matched to a gene: 11. CDR3 sequence: CSARKTSGGRGEQFF. CDR3 in DNA: TGCAGTGCCCGGAAGACTAGCGGGGGGCGGGGTGAGCAGTTCTTC.